Listed here are 26 T cell receptor beta chains from one sample, sequenced in a study of somatic mutations in cytotoxic T cells in rheumatoid arthritis. Using immunoSEQ multiplex PCR, the repertoire was profiled, and TCRdb retains in-frame clones only, with some absent. The repertoire holds 10,000 or so clones, with 80% as singletons. The sample consisted of CD8+ T cells sorted from blood. Receptors were obtained from an adult with rheumatoid arthritis.

The chain carries TRBV27 and TRBJ2-5; 12 nucleotides line up with TRBD2. The ends lost 6 bases at V and 1 base at J; junction bases unmatched: 6. This CDR3 has 16 amino acids. Germline CDR1 reads MNHEY; CDR2 reads SMNVEV (reference sequence). The CDR3 DNA is TGTGCCAGCAGACCCTTGACTAGCGGGGGCCAAGAGACCCAGTACTTC. Its protein is CASRPLTSGGQETQYF.

This clone was observed a handful of times. This rearrangement joins TRBV4-1 to TRBJ2-7; 9 bases agree with TRBD1. Germline assignment: CDR1 MGHRA and CDR2 YSYEKL. This CDR3 contains 14 residues. After removal of 4 bases from V and 2 bases from J, the junction contained 3 bases not matched to a gene. The CDR3 loop is CASSLWTGAYEQYF. CDR3 sequence (DNA): TGCGCCAGCAGCCTGTGGACAGGGGCCTACGAGCAGTACTTC.

This clone was counted a few times. This chain links TRBV12-5 with TRBJ2-5; D ambiguous. V was cut by 5 bases and J by 0 bases, with 7 bases left in between. CDR1 is LGHNT, CDR2 FRNRAP, per germline. This CDR3 contains 13 residues. CDR3 coding DNA: TGTGCTAGTGGTCCCGACAACCAAGAGACCCAGTACTTC. The encoded protein is CASGPDNQETQYF. The full variable domain, with the rest looked up from reference TRBV12-5 and TRBJ2-5, is DARVTQTPRHKVTEMGQEVTMRCQPILGHNTVFWYRQTMMQGLELLAYFRNRAPLDDSGMPKDRFSAEMPDATLATLKIQPSEPRDSAVYFCASGPDNQETQYFGPGTRLLVL.

The chain recombines TRBV7-9 with TRBJ1-1; D gene ambiguous. The V gene lost 2 bases and the J gene lost 0 bases, with 7 bases spanning the gap. Germline V gives CDR1 SEHNR, CDR2 FQNEAQ (reference sequence). CDR3 length equals 14 residues. The CDR3 reads CASSLLTMNTEAFF. Written as DNA, the CDR3 is TGTGCCAGCAGCTTATTGACCATGAACACTGAAGCTTTCTTT.

The chain's CDR3 is CASSFGAGRTDTQYF. Here the CDR3 DNA reads TGTGCCAGCAGCTTTGGTGCGGGGCGCACAGATACGCAGTATTTT. The chain uses TRBV7-9 and TRBJ2-3; a possible D gene is TRBD2 (6 bases). CDR3 length equals 15 residues. V lost 3 bases and J lost 1, with 11 bases in between. Germline V lookup: CDR1 SEHNR, CDR2 FQNEAQ (reference sequence). Variable domain in full (rest from reference TRBV7-9 and TRBJ2-3): DTGVSQNPRHKITKRGQNVTFRCDPISEHNRLYWYRQTLGQGPEFLTYFQNEAQLEKSRLLSDRFSAERPKGSFSTLEIQRTEQGDSAMYLCASSFGAGRTDTQYFGPGTRLTVL.

This rearrangement joins TRBV4-1 to TRBJ1-6; D not certain. Germline loops: CDR1 MGHRA, CDR2 YSYEKL. The CDR3 has 16 amino acids. V was shortened by 3 bases and J by 2 bases, with 11 bases between the two germline ends. The CDR3 region is CASSQEGGTYNSPLHF. CDR3 coding DNA: TGCGCCAGCAGCCAGGAAGGAGGTACCTATAATTCACCCCTCCACTTT.

This sequence joins TRBV27 and TRBJ2-2; tentative D call: TRBD2 (7 bases). This CDR3 is 16 amino acids long. Trimming pared 2 bases from V and 3 bases from J, leaving 13 bases between. Germline values: CDR1 MNHEY, CDR2 SMNVEV (reference sequence). The CDR3 DNA reads TGTGCCAGCAGTTTAGGCGGGGGCTTTGACACCGGGGAGCTGTTTTTT. Its protein product is CASSLGGGFDTGELFF.

The gene calls are TRBV27 and TRBJ2-3; D unresolved. Trimming cost V 3 bases and J 0 bases, with 7 bases left between them. The CDR3 is made up of 14 amino acids. The germline V gene encodes CDR1 MNHEY and CDR2 SMNVEV (reference sequence). The CDR3 reads CASSFFQSTDTQYF. The CDR3 DNA follows: TGTGCCAGCAGTTTTTTTCAGAGCACAGATACGCAGTATTTT.

V and J are TRBV4-2 and TRBJ1-2, with TRBD1 matching over 9 bases. This CDR3 is built from 20 residues. CDR1 and CDR2 (germline): LGHNA, YNFKEQ. The V and J ends lost 0 bases and 3 bases, in that order; junction bases with no gene match: 17. CDR3 nucleotides: TGTGCCAGCAGCCAAGAATATGCAGGGACAGGGACCCCCTTCCACTATGGCTACACCTTC. Its protein is CASSQEYAGTGTPFHYGYTF.

The chain uses TRBV27 and TRBJ1-1, with 9 bases that match TRBD1. Looked up from germline, CDR1 is MNHEY and CDR2 is SMNVEV (reference sequence). This CDR3 spans 16 amino acids. Losses at the gene ends were 7 bases for V and 1 base for J; bases not matched to a gene: 10. For the CDR3, the DNA is TGTGCCAGCACACCGGGACAGGGACGGTGGAACACTGAAGCTTTCTTT. Protein product: CASTPGQGRWNTEAFF.

V gene TRBV28 combines with J gene TRBJ2-5; TRBD1 matches 7 bases. V lost 1 base to trimming and J lost 11 bases; unmatched junction nucleotides: 7. Per the germline V gene, CDR1 is MDHEN and CDR2 is SYDVKM. CDR3 length: 13 residues. The CDR3 protein is CASSLLQGVEQYF. The CDR3, as DNA: TGTGCCAGCAGTTTATTGCAGGGGGTTGAGCAGTACTTC.

The chain recombines TRBV5-4 with TRBJ2-3; 12 bases agree with TRBD2. V was pared by 3 bases and J by 5 bases, with 7 bases of the junction left unmatched. The CDR3 has 16 amino acids. CDR1 is SGHNT and CDR2 is YYREEE in the germline V gene (reference sequence). The chain's CDR3 is CASSSPSGGGRDTQYF. DNA of the CDR3: TGTGCCAGCAGCTCGCCTAGCGGGGGGGGAAGAGATACGCAGTATTTT.

J is TRBJ1-2 and V is TRBV27; 7 bases match TRBD1. J lost 5 bases, V lost 6 bases, and 9 bases had no gene match. There are 14 residues in the CDR3. Germline-derived CDR1 and CDR2 are MNHEY and SMNVEV (reference sequence). The CDR3 coding sequence is TGTGCCAGCAGGACCTTAGGGGACAGTTATGGCTACACCTTC. Residues: CASRTLGDSYGYTF.

This chain uses TRBV9 with TRBJ1-3; D unclear. The CDR3 runs 11 residues. Germline assignment: CDR1 SGDLS and CDR2 YYNGEE. V was pared by 4 bases and J by 1 base, with 0 bases between. CDR3: CASSSGNTIYF. In DNA form, the CDR3 reads TGTGCCAGCAGCTCTGGAAACACCATATATTTT.

This clone has only one observation. V usage is TRBV18 and J usage is TRBJ1-3, with 7 nucleotides matching TRBD1. Germline V gives CDR1 KGHSH, CDR2 LQKENI. J lost 0 bases, V lost 5 bases, and 4 bases had no gene match. CDR3 length: 15 amino acids. The CDR3 bases are TGTGCCAGCTCAGCGACAGGGTTCTCTGGAAACACCATATATTTT. Its protein product is CASSATGFSGNTIYF.

J is TRBJ2-7 and V is TRBV6-1; D is undetermined. Trimming cost V 0 bases and J 6 bases, with 12 bases left between them. The germline V gene has CDR1 MNHNS and CDR2 SASEGT. There are 14 residues in the CDR3. The CDR3 DNA follows: TGTGCCAGCAGTGAAGCGCAACTATTCACCGAGCAGTACTTC. It codes for CASSEAQLFTEQYF.

This sequence joins TRBV7-9 and TRBJ2-1; 10 bases fit TRBD1. The ends lost 4 bases at V and 10 bases at J; junction bases unmatched: 10. The CDR3 consists of 15 residues. Germline V gene data show CDR1 as SEHNR and CDR2 as FQNEAQ (reference sequence). The CDR3 DNA follows: TGTGCCAGCAGCTCAGGGACAGGGGCTGGAGGAGAGCAGTTCTTC. It specifies CASSSGTGAGGEQFF.

The chain links TRBV4-1 to TRBJ1-1; no clear D. Trimming left V 3 bases short and J 0 bases short, with 11 bases between. Germline V CDR1 and CDR2: MGHRA, YSYEKL. This CDR3 has 15 amino acids. Here the CDR3 reads CASSHSYGMNTEAFF. Written as DNA, the CDR3 is TGCGCCAGCAGCCACAGTTATGGGATGAACACTGAAGCTTTCTTT.

J is TRBJ1-5 and V is TRBV4-2, with D possibly TRBD1 on 5 matching bases. CDR3 length: 14 residues. The ends were cut back, 1 base at V and 6 bases at J, with 10 bases in the middle. Germline values: CDR1 LGHNA, CDR2 YNFKEQ. CDR3 nucleotide sequence: TGTGCCAGCAGCCAAGGAGGGGAGAGTCAGCCCCAGCATTTT. It encodes CASSQGGESQPQHF.

This chain links TRBV7-3 with TRBJ2-2, with 13 positions matching TRBD2. Germline CDR1 SGHTA, CDR2 FQGTGA. This CDR3 comprises 17 residues. The V gene end was trimmed by 7 bases and the J gene end by 2 bases; junction bases not matched to a gene: 7. This CDR3 is CASTTTSGGTNTGELFF. The CDR3 DNA reads TGTGCCAGCACGACGACTAGCGGGGGGACAAACACCGGGGAGCTGTTTTTT. Looking up the rest from reference TRBV7-3 and TRBJ2-2 gives the full variable domain: GAGVSQTPSNKVTEKGKYVELRCDPISGHTALYWYRQSLGQGPEFLIYFQGTGAADDSGLPNDRFFAVRPEGSVSTLKIQRTERGDSAVYLCASTTTSGGTNTGELFFGEGSRLTVL.

This rearrangement joins TRBV7-9 to TRBJ2-7; D possibly corresponds to TRBD2 (7 bases). The ends were cut back, 1 base at V and 2 bases at J, with 12 bases in the middle. There are 15 residues in the CDR3. CDR1 and CDR2 from the germline V gene are SEHNR and FQNEAQ (reference sequence). The DNA of the CDR3 is TGTGCCAGCAGCTTAGGGAGGGGGGGGCCCTACGAGCAGTACTTC. Protein sequence: CASSLGRGGPYEQYF. Full variable domain (outside the CDR3, taken from reference TRBV7-9 and TRBJ2-7): DTGVSQNPRHKITKRGQNVTFRCDPISEHNRLYWYRQTLGQGPEFLTYFQNEAQLEKSRLLSDRFSAERPKGSFSTLEIQRTEQGDSAMYLCASSLGRGGPYEQYFGPGTRLTVT.

The chain is built from TRBV27 and TRBJ2-1; D might be TRBD1 or TRBD2, each matching 5 bases. The CDR3 is made up of 15 amino acids. V lost 6 bases, J lost 5 bases, and 17 bases lay in between. Germline V CDR1 and CDR2: MNHEY, SMNVEV (reference sequence). CDR3 in amino acids: CASSSGTLRDNEQFF. DNA for the CDR3: TGTGCCAGCAGCTCCGGGACCCTCCGCGACAATGAGCAGTTCTTC.

The V and J genes are TRBV7-3 and TRBJ2-1; 7 positions match TRBD1. Germline lookup yields CDR1 SGHTA and CDR2 FQGTGA. J lost 1 base, V lost 2 bases, and 5 bases had no gene match. This CDR3 has 16 amino acids. In nucleotides, the CDR3 is TGTGCCAGCAGCTTAGGAATGGGACAGTCCTACAATGAGCAGTTCTTC. Protein: CASSLGMGQSYNEQFF.

V gene TRBV7-6 combines with J gene TRBJ2-5, with a weak D call TRBD2 (6 bases). Germline-derived CDR1 and CDR2 are SGHVS and FNYEAQ. The CDR3 is made up of 13 amino acids. V lost 5 bases to trimming and J lost 5 bases, with 12 bases between them. This chain's CDR3 is CASSRTGVETQYF. The CDR3 nucleotides read TGTGCCAGCAGCCGGACGGGGGTGGAGACCCAGTACTTC.

The chain is built from TRBV7-8 and TRBJ1-4; D remains unclear. Germline CDR1 and CDR2: SGHVS and FQNEAQ. This CDR3 has 17 residues. Deletions cut 3 bases from V and 3 bases from J, with 17 bases between. The CDR3 nucleotides read TGTGCCAGCAGCTTGGGTAGAGGACTACCCCCTAATGAAAAACTGTTTTTT. Protein product: CASSLGRGLPPNEKLFF.

The V gene is TRBV6-6, the J gene TRBJ1-1; D call uncertain. This CDR3 is built from 11 residues. Trimming took 7 bases from V and 4 from J, leaving 7 bases between them. Germline CDR1 reads MNHNY; CDR2 reads SVGAGI (reference sequence). The DNA for the CDR3 is TGTGCCAGCACCGGGTCCACTGAAGCTTTCTTT. Its protein is CASTGSTEAFF.